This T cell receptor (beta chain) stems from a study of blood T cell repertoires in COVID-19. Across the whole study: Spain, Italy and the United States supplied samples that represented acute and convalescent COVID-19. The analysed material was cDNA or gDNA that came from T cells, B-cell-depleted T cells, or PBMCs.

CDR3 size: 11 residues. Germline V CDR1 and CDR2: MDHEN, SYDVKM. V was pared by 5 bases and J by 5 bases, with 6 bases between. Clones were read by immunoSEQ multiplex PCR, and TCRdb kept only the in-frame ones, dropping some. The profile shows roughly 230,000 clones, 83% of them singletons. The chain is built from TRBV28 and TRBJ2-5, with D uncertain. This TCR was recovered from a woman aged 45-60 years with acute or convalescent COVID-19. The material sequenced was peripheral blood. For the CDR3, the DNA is TGTGCCAGCAGTATCGGGGAGACCCAGTACTTC. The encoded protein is CASSIGETQYF.